This T cell receptor (beta chain) is from a study of shared clonotypes between healthy human individuals. Data came from immunoSEQ multiplex PCR; TCRdb stores just in-frame clones and leaves some out. The table has over 2 million clones, 85% to 95% seen once. CDR1 is LGHNA and CDR2 is YSLEER in the germline V gene. V was clipped by 0 bases and J by 8 bases; unmatched bases: 5. The CDR3 sequence is 15 residues long. Sequenced input: naive CD4+ T cells sorted from blood. As to subset: CD45RA+ positively selected. This sequence joins TRBV4-3 and TRBJ2-1, with 9 bases that match TRBD2. This receptor was obtained from a young man in good health. The CDR3 sequence is CASSQDLSGSYEQFF. CDR3 DNA: TGCGCCAGCAGCCAAGATCTTAGCGGGAGTTATGAGCAGTTCTTC.